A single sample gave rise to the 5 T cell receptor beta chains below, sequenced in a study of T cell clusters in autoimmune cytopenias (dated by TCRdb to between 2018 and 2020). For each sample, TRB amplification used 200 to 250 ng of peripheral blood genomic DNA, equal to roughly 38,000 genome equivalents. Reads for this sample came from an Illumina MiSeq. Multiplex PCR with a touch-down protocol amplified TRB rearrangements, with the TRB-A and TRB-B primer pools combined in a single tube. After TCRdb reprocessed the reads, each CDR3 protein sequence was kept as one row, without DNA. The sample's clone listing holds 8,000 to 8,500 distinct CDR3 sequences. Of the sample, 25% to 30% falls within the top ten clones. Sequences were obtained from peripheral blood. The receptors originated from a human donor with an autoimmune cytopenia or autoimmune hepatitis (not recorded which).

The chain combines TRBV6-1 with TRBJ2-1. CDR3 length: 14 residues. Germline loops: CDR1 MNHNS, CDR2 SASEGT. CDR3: CASKVLTSYNEQFF.

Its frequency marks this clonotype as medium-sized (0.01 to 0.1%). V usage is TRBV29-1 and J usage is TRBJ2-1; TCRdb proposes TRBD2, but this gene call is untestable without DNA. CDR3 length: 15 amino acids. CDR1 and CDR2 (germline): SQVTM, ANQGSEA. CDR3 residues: CSVERLAGTYNEQFF.

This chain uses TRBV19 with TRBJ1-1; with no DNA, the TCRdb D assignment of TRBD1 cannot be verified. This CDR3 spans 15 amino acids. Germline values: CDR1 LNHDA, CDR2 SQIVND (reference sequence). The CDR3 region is CASSIDGGMNTEAFF.

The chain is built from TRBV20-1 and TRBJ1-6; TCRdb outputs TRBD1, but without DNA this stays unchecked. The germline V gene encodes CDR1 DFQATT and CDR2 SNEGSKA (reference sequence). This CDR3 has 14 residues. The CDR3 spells CSAREGQGFSPLHF.

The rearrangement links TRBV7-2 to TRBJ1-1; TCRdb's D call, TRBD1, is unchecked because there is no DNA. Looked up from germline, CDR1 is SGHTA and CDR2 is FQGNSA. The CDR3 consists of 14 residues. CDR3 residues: CASSLSAGRTEAFF.